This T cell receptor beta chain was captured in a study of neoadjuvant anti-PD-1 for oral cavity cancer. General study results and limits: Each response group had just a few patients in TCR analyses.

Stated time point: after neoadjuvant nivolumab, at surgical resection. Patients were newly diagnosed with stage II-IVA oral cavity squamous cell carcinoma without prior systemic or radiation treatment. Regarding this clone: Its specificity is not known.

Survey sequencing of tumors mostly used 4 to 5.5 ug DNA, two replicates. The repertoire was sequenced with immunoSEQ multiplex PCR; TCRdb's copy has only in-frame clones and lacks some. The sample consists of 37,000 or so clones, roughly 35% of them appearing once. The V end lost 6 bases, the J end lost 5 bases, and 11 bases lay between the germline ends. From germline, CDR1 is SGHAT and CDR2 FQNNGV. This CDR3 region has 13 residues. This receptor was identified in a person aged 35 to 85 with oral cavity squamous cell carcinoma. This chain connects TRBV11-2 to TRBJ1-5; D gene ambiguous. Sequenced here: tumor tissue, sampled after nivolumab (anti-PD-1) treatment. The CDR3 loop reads CASSGSSYQPQHF. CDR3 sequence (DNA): TGTGCCAGCAGTGGGAGCAGTTATCAGCCCCAGCATTTT. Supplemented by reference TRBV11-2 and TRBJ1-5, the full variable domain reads EAGVAQSPRYKIIEKRQSVAFWCNPISGHATLYWYQQILGQGPKLLIQFQNNGVVDDSQLPKDRFSAERLKGVDSTLKIQPAKLEDSAVYLCASSGSSYQPQHFGDGTRLSIL.